Included here is one T cell receptor beta chain sequence, with context. Germline V CDR1 and CDR2: MDHEN, SYDVKM. Trimming pared 8 bases from V and 0 bases from J, leaving 11 bases between. The CDR3 is made up of 14 amino acids. This record belongs to a study of T cells in localized non-small cell lung cancer. TCRdb's table, derived via immunoSEQ multiplex PCR, lists solely in-frame clones and lacks some. The table has roughly 48,000 clones, 70% to 80% seen once; the top ten hold less than 20%. The TCR originated in a man aged 35-75 years with stage I squamous cell lung carcinoma. The material was peripheral blood, obtained before any cancer treatment. J is TRBJ1-5 and V is TRBV28, with a possible D match to TRBD1 (6 bases). The CDR3 coding sequence is TGTGCCAGCTCAGGGGATTATAGCAATCAGCCCCAGCATTTT. Encoded protein: CASSGDYSNQPQHF.